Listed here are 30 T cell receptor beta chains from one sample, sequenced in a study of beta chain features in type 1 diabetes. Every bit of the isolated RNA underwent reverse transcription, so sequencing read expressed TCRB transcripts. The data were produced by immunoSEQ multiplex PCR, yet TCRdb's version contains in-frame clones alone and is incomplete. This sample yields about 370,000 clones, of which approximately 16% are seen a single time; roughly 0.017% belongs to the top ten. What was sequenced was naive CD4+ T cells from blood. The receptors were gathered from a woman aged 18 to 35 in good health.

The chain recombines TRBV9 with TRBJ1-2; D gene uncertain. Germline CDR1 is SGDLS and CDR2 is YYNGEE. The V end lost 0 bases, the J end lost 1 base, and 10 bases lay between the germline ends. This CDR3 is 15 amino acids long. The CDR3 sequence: CASSVAGPSNYGYTF. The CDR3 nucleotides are TGTGCCAGCAGCGTAGCTGGGCCGAGTAACTATGGCTACACCTTC.

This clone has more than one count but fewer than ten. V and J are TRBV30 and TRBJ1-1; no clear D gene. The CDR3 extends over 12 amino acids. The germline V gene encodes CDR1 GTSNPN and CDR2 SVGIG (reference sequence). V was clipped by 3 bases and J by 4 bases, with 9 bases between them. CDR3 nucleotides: TGTGCCTGGAGCCGGGGAGGCACTGAAGCTTTCTTT. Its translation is CAWSRGGTEAFF.

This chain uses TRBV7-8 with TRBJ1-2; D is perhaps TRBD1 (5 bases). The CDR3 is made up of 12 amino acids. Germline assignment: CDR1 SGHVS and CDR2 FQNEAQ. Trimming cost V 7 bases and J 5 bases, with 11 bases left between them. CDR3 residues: CASTKDKYGYTF. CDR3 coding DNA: TGTGCCAGCACCAAGGACAAGTATGGCTACACCTTC.

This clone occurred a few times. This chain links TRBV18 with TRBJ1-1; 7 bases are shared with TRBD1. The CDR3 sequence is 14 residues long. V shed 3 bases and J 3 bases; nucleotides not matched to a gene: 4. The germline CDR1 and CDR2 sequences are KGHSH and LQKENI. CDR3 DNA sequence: TGTGCCAGCTCACCCCGGACAGGACACACTGAAGCTTTCTTT. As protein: CASSPRTGHTEAFF.

CDR3 amino acids: CASSLAGLARTYEQYF. CDR3 in DNA: TGTGCCAGCAGCTTAGCCGGACTAGCGAGAACCTACGAGCAGTACTTC. V is TRBV7-2 and J is TRBJ2-7, with 9 positions matching TRBD2. Losses at the gene ends were 0 bases for V and 2 bases for J; bases not matched to a gene: 5. The CDR3 runs to 16 residues. Germline values: CDR1 SGHTA, CDR2 FQGNSA.

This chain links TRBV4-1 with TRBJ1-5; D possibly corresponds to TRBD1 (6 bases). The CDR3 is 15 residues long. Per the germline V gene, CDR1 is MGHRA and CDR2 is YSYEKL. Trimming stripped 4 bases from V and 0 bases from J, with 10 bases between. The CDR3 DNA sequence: TGCGCCAGCAGCCTTACAGGGCTTAGCAATCAGCCCCAGCATTTT. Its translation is CASSLTGLSNQPQHF.

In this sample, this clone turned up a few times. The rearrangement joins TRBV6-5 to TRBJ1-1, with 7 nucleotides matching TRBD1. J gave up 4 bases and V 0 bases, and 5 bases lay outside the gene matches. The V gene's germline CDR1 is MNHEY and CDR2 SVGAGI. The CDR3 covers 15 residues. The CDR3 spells CASSYSTGAGTEAFF. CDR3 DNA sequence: TGTGCCAGCAGTTACTCCACAGGGGCCGGCACTGAAGCTTTCTTT.

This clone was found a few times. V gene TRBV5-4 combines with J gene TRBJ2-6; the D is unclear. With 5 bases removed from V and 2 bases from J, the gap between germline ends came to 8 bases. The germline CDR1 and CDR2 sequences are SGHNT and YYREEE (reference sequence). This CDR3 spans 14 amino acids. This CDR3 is CASRSATGANVLTF. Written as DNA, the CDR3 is TGTGCCAGCAGGTCAGCGACTGGGGCCAACGTCCTGACTTTC.

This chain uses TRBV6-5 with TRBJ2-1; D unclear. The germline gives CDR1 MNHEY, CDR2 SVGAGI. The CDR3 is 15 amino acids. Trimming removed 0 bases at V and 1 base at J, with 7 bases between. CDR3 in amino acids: CASSYSSNSYNEQFF. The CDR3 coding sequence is TGTGCCAGCAGTTACTCAAGCAATTCCTACAATGAGCAGTTCTTC.

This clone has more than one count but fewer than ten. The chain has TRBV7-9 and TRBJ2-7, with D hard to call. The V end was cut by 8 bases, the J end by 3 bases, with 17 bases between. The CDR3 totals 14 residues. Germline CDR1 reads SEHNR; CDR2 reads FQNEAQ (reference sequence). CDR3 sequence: CASLPNEAGYEQYF. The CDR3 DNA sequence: TGTGCCAGCCTCCCTAATGAAGCTGGCTACGAGCAGTACTTC.

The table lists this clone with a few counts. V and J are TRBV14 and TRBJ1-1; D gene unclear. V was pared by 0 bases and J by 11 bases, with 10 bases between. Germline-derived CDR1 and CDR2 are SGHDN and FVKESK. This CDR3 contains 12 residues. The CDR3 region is CASSQEGRLAFF. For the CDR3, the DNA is TGTGCCAGCAGCCAAGAGGGCCGGCTGGCTTTCTTT.

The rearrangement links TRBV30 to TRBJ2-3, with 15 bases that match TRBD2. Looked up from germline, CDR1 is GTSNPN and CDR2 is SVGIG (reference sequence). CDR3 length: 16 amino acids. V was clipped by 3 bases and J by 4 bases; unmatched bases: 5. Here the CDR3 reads CAWSRGLAGGPDTQYF. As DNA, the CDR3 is TGTGCCTGGAGCCGAGGACTAGCGGGAGGGCCAGATACGCAGTATTTT. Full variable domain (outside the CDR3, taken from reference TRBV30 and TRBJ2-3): SQTIHQWPATLVQPVGSPLSLECTVEGTSNPNLYWYRQAAGRGLQLLFYSVGIGQISSEVPQNLSASRPQDRQFILSSKKLLLSDSGFYLCAWSRGLAGGPDTQYFGPGTRLTVL.

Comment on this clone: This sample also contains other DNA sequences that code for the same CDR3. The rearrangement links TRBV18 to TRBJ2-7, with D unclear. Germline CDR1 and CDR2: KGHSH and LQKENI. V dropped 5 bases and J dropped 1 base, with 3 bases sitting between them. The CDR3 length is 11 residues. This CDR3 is CASSASYEQYF. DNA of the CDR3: TGTGCCAGCTCAGCGTCCTACGAGCAGTACTTC.

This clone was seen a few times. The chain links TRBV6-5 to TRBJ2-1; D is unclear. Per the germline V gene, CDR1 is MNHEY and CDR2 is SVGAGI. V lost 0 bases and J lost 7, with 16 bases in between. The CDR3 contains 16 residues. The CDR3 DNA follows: TGTGCCAGCAGTTACTCTTCACAGCATCTCAGGAATGAGCAGTTCTTC. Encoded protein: CASSYSSQHLRNEQFF.

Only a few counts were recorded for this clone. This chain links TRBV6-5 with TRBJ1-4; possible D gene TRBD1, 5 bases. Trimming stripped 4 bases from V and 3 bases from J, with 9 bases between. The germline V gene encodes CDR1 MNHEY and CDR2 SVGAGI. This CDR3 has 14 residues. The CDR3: CASSSTTANEKLFF. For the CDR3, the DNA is TGTGCCAGCAGTTCCACGACAGCTAATGAAAAACTGTTTTTT.

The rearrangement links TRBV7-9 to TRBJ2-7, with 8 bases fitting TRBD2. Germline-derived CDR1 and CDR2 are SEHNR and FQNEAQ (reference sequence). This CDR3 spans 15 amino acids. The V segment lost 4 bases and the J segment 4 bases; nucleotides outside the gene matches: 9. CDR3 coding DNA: TGTGCCAGCAGCTCCTCCCCCGGGAGGGGTTACGAGCAGTACTTC. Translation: CASSSSPGRGYEQYF.

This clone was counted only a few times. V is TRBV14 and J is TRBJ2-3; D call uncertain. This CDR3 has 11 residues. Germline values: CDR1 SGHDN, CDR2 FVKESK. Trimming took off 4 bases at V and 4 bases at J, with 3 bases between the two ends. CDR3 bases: TGTGCCAGCAGCCCCTCAGATACGCAGTATTTT. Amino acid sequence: CASSPSDTQYF.

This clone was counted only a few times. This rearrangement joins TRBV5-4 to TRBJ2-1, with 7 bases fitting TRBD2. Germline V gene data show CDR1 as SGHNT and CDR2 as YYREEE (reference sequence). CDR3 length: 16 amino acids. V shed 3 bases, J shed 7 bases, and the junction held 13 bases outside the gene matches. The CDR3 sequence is CASSWGFAGAMNEQFF. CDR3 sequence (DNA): TGTGCCAGCAGCTGGGGGTTTGCGGGAGCTATGAATGAGCAGTTCTTC.

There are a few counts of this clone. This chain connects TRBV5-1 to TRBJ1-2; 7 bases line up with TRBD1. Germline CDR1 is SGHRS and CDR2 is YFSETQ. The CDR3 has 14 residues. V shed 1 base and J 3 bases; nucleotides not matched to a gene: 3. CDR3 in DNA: TGCGCCAGCAGCTTGACAGGGGAAGACTATGGCTACACCTTC. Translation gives CASSLTGEDYGYTF.

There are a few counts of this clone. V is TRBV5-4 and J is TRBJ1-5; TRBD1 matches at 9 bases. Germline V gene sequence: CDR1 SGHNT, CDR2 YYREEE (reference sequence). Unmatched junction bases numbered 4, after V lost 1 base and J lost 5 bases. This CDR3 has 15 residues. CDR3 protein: CASSLFGQGHQPQHF. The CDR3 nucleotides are TGTGCCAGCAGCTTGTTCGGACAGGGGCATCAGCCCCAGCATTTT.

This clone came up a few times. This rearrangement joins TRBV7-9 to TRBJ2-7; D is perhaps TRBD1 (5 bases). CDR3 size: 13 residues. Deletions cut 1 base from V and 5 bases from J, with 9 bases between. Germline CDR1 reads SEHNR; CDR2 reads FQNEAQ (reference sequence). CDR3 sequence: CASSLGARDEQYF. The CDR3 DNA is TGTGCCAGCAGCTTAGGGGCCAGGGACGAGCAGTACTTC.

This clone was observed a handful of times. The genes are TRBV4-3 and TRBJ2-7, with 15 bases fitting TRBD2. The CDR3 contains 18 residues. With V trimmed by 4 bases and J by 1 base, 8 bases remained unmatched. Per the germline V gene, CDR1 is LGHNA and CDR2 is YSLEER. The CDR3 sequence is CASSPGLAGGLKSYEQYF. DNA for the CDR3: TGCGCCAGCAGCCCGGGACTAGCGGGAGGCTTGAAATCCTACGAGCAGTACTTC.

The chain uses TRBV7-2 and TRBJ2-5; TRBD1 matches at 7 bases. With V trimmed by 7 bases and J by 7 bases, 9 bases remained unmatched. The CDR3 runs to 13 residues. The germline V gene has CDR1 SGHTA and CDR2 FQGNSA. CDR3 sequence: CASIGQVGSTQYF. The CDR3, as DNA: TGTGCCAGCATCGGACAGGTGGGTTCGACCCAGTACTTC.

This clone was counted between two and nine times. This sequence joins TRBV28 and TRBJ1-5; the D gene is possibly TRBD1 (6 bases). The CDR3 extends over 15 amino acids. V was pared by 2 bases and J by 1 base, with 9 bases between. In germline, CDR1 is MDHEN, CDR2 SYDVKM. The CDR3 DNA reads TGTGCCAGCAGTTTAGAGACAGGAAGCAATCAGCCCCAGCATTTT. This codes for CASSLETGSNQPQHF.

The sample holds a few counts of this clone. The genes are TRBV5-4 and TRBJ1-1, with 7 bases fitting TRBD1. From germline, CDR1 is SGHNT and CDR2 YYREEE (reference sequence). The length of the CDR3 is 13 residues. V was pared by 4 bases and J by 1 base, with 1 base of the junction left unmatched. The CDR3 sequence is CASSPGGNTEAFF. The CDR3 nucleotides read TGTGCCAGCAGCCCAGGGGGGAACACTGAAGCTTTCTTT.

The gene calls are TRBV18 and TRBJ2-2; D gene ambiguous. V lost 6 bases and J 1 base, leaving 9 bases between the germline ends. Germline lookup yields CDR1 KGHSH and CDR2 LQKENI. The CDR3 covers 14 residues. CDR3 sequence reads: CASSPLRNTGELFF. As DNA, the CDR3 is TGTGCCAGCTCCCCCTTGCGGAACACCGGGGAGCTGTTTTTT.

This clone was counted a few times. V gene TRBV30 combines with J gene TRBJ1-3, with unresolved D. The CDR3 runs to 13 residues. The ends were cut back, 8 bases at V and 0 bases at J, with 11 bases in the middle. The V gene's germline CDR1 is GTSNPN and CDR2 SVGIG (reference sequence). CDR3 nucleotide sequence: TGTGCCCAAGTGGCGGACTCTGGAAACACCATATATTTT. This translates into CAQVADSGNTIYF.

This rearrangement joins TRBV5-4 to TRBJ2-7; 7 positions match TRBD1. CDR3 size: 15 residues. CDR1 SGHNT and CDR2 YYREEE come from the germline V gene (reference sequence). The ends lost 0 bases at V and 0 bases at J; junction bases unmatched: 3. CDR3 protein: CASSLVGQLSYEQYF. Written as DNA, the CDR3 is TGTGCCAGCAGCTTGGTGGGACAGCTCTCCTACGAGCAGTACTTC.

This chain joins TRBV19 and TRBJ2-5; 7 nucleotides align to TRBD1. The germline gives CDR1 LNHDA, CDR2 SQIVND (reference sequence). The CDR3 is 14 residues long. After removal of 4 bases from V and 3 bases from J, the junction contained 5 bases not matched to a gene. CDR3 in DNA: TGTGCCAGTAGTACCGGGACAGCCGAAGAGACCCAGTACTTC. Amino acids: CASSTGTAEETQYF.

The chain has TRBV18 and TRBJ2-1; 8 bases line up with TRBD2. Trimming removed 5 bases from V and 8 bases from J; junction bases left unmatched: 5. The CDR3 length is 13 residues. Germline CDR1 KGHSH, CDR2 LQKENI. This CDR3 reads CASSSGLVDEQFF. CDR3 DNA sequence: TGTGCCAGCTCATCGGGACTAGTTGATGAGCAGTTCTTC.